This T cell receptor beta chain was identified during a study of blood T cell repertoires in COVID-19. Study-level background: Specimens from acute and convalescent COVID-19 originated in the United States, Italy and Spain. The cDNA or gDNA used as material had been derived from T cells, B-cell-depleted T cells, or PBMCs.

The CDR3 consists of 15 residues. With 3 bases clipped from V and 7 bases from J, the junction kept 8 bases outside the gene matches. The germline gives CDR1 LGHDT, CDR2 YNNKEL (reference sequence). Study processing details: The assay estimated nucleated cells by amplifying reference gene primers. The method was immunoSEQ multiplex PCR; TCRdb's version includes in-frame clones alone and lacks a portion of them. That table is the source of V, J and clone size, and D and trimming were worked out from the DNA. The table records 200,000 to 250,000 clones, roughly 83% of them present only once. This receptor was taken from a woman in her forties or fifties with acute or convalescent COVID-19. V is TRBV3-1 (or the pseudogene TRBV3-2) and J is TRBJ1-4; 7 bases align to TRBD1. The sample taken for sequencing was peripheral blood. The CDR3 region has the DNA TGTGCCAGCAGCCAGTTAAACAGGGGAGGTGAAAAACTGTTTTTT. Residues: CASSQLNRGGEKLFF.